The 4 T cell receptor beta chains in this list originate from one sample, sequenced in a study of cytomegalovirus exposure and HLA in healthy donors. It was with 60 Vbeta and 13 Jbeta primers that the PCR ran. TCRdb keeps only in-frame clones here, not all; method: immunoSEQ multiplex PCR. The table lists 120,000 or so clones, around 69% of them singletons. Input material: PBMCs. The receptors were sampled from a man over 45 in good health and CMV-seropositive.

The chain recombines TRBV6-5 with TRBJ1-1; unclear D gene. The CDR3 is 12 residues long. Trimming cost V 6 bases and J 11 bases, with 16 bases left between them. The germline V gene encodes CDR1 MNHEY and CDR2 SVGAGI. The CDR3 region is CASSNGGFGAFF. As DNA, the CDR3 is TGTGCCAGCAGCAACGGAGGTTTTGGGGCTTTCTTT.

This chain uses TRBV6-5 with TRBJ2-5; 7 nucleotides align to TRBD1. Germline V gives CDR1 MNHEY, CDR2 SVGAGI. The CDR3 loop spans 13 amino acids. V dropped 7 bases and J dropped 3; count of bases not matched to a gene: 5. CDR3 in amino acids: CASTLTGEETQYF. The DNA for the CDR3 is TGTGCCAGCACCCTAACAGGGGAAGAGACCCAGTACTTC.

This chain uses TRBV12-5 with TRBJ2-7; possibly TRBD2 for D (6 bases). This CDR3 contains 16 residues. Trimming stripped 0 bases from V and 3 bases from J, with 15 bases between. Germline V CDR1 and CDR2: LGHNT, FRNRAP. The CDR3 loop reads CASGLVTAGILYEQYF. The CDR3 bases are TGTGCTAGTGGTTTGGTAACAGCGGGTATTCTCTACGAGCAGTACTTC.

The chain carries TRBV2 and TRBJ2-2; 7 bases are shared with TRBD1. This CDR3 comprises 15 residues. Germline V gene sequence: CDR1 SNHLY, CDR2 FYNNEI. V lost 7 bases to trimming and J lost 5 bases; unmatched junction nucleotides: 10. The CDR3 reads CASKGQGVKTGELFF. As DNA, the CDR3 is TGTGCCAGCAAAGGGCAGGGGGTGAAGACCGGGGAGCTGTTTTTT.